This entry lists 23 T cell receptor beta chains sequenced from one sample in a study of PD-1 blockade in classical Hodgkin lymphoma. As for time point: cycle 4 day 1 (C4D1), after six to seven weeks of nivolumab. All trial patients relapsed after autologous stem cell transplantation. The protocol was immunoSEQ multiplex PCR, while the TCRdb copy is restricted to in-frame clones and leaves out a portion. This table holds roughly 40,000 clones, around 78% found once. The sequencing here drew on peripheral blood mononuclear cells (PBMCs), taken before the fourth cycle of nivolumab. The receptors shown here come from a human donor with classical Hodgkin lymphoma.

V usage is TRBV5-4 and J usage is TRBJ2-7; D perhaps matches TRBD2 (5 bases). The CDR3 has 15 amino acids. CDR1 and CDR2 from the germline V gene are SGHNT and YYREEE (reference sequence). Trimming took 0 bases from V and 0 from J, leaving 10 bases between them. CDR3 amino acids: CASSLEVGASYEQYF. The CDR3 bases are TGTGCCAGCAGCTTGGAGGTGGGAGCCTCCTACGAGCAGTACTTC.

This chain connects TRBV27 to TRBJ2-2, with a possible D match to TRBD2 (6 bases). Germline V CDR1 and CDR2: MNHEY, SMNVEV (reference sequence). The CDR3 runs to 12 residues. V lost 7 bases and J 6 bases, leaving 9 bases between the germline ends. The CDR3 spells CASKSGAGELFF. CDR3 bases: TGTGCCAGCAAGTCGGGGGCCGGGGAGCTGTTTTTT.

The gene calls are TRBV11-2 and TRBJ2-1; no firm D call. Deletions cut 0 bases from V and 7 bases from J, with 7 bases between. This CDR3 is built from 13 residues. CDR1 and CDR2 (germline): SGHAT, FQNNGV. The CDR3 spells CASSLDQVNEQFF. CDR3 sequence (DNA): TGTGCCAGCAGCTTAGATCAGGTGAATGAGCAGTTCTTC.

The genes are TRBV12-5 and TRBJ2-5; D ambiguous. This CDR3 region has 12 residues. V dropped 1 base and J dropped 5 bases, with 5 bases sitting between them. Germline V gives CDR1 LGHNT, CDR2 FRNRAP. The CDR3, as DNA: TGTGCTAGTGGTTTGGGTTCTGAGACCCAGTACTTC. Translation gives CASGLGSETQYF.

The genes are TRBV6-1 and TRBJ2-3; TRBD1 or TRBD2 may be the D gene (6 bases each). The CDR3 runs to 14 residues. Germline V gene data show CDR1 as MNHNS and CDR2 as SASEGT. V was trimmed by 6 bases and J by 5 bases, leaving 15 bases between them. Written as DNA, the CDR3 is TGTGCCAGCAGGAGAGGGGGGCCCGAAGATACGCAGTATTTT. Protein product: CASRRGGPEDTQYF.

This clone was seen more than once but under ten times. The genes are TRBV7-9 and TRBJ1-6; D is possibly TRBD1 (6 bases). The germline CDR1 and CDR2 sequences are SEHNR and FQNEAQ (reference sequence). V was trimmed by 1 base and J by 8 bases, leaving 15 bases between them. CDR3 size: 16 residues. CDR3: CASSLGGLASYSPLHF. The CDR3 nucleotides are TGTGCCAGCAGCTTAGGGGGGCTCGCCTCCTATTCACCCCTCCACTTT.

The rearrangement links TRBV7-2 to TRBJ1-1, with D maybe TRBD1 (5 bases). The germline V gene has CDR1 SGHTA and CDR2 FQGNSA. The V end lost 1 base, the J end lost 0 bases, and 15 bases lay between the germline ends. The CDR3 consists of 17 residues. The CDR3 DNA sequence: TGTGCCAGCAGCTTAGGGATCCAGGGAGGGATGAACACTGAAGCTTTCTTT. Its translation: CASSLGIQGGMNTEAFF.

The chain is built from TRBV5-8 and TRBJ2-7, with D hard to call. This CDR3 spans 14 amino acids. CDR1 and CDR2 (germline): SGHTS, YDEGEE. Trimming took 2 bases from V and 1 from J, leaving 10 bases between them. The CDR3 sequence: CASSFGSSSYEQYF. The DNA for the CDR3 is TGTGCCAGCAGCTTCGGCAGCTCGTCCTACGAGCAGTACTTC.

This sequence joins TRBV18 and TRBJ1-2, with D tentatively TRBD1 (5 bases). The CDR3 length is 14 residues. CDR1 is KGHSH and CDR2 is LQKENI in the germline V gene. The V gene lost 3 bases and the J gene lost 5 bases, with 13 bases spanning the gap. This chain's CDR3 is CASSPQGPSYGYTF. CDR3 bases: TGTGCCAGCTCACCCCAGGGTCCCTCTTATGGCTACACCTTC.

In its sample, this clone was seen once. This chain joins TRBV29-1 and TRBJ2-1; possibly TRBD1 or TRBD2 for D (5 bases each). This CDR3 is built from 13 residues. Germline CDR1 reads SQVTM; CDR2 reads ANQGSEA. Trimming shortened V by 3 bases and J by 2 bases, and 8 bases separated the two germline ends. The DNA for the CDR3 is TGCAGCGTTGATGTGGGGGCCTACAATGAGCAGTTCTTC. Translated, it gives CSVDVGAYNEQFF.

This clone was detected only once. The V and J genes are TRBV19 and TRBJ1-6; 8 nucleotides align to TRBD1. CDR1 and CDR2 (germline): LNHDA, SQIVND (reference sequence). Trimming removed 6 bases from V and 7 bases from J; junction bases left unmatched: 5. This CDR3 spans 14 amino acids. DNA for the CDR3: TGTGCCAGTAGAGCTCCAGGGGGCAATTCACCCCTCCACTTT. This gives the protein CASRAPGGNSPLHF.

By sample share, this clone is medium-sized. The CDR3 nucleotides read TGTGCCAGCAGCTTAGCATTAGGTGTACTAAATGAAAAACTGTTTTTT. It encodes CASSLALGVLNEKLFF. The V call is TRBV7-2, the J call TRBJ1-4; no definite D call. The CDR3 contains 16 residues. Trimming pared 0 bases from V and 5 bases from J, leaving 13 bases between. Germline CDR1 SGHTA, CDR2 FQGNSA.

This clone was seen a single time. The rearrangement uses TRBV15 and TRBJ2-1; D remains unclear. V was clipped by 0 bases and J by 7 bases, with 4 bases between them. The CDR3 contains 12 residues. Germline loops: CDR1 LNHNV, CDR2 YYDKDF (reference sequence). The CDR3 spells CATSRDVNEQFF. The CDR3 DNA is TGTGCCACCAGCAGAGATGTTAATGAGCAGTTCTTC. The full variable domain, in which reference TRBV15 and TRBJ2-1 provide the parts outside the CDR3, is DAMVIQNPRYQVTQFGKPVTLSCSQTLNHNVMYWYQQKSSQAPKLLFHYYDKDFNNEADTPDNFQSRRPNTSFCFLDIRSPGLGDTAMYLCATSRDVNEQFFGPGTRLTVL.

This chain uses TRBV5-6 with TRBJ2-2; 9 nucleotides agree with TRBD1. Germline trimming cut 3 bases from V and 5 bases from J; bases unmatched to any gene: 2. The germline V gene has CDR1 SGHDT and CDR2 YYEEEE. There are 14 residues in the CDR3. DNA of the CDR3: TGTGCCAGCAGCTCGGGACAGGGTACCGGGGAGCTGTTTTTT. This sequence encodes CASSSGQGTGELFF.

V usage is TRBV18 and J usage is TRBJ2-1, with D hard to call. CDR1 and CDR2 from the germline V gene are KGHSH and LQKENI. This CDR3 region has 13 residues. V was clipped by 0 bases and J by 9 bases, with 9 bases between them. CDR3 protein: CASSPPQFTEQFF. The CDR3 nucleotides read TGTGCCAGCTCACCACCCCAATTTACTGAGCAGTTCTTC.

The chain carries TRBV18 and TRBJ1-2; 9 nucleotides agree with TRBD1. The CDR3 has 15 residues. Germline values: CDR1 KGHSH, CDR2 LQKENI. The ends lost 2 bases at V and 6 bases at J; junction bases unmatched: 7. In DNA form, the CDR3 reads TGTGCCAGCTCACCAACCGGGACAGGGCCCGATGGCTACACCTTC. Translation: CASSPTGTGPDGYTF.

V usage is TRBV7-9 and J usage is TRBJ1-1; TRBD1 matches at 10 bases. Germline values: CDR1 SEHNR, CDR2 FQNEAQ (reference sequence). With V trimmed by 1 base and J by 5 bases, 4 bases remained unmatched. The CDR3 extends over 15 amino acids. The CDR3 sequence: CASSLVRDRGTEAFF. CDR3 in DNA: TGTGCCAGCAGCTTAGTTAGGGACAGGGGAACTGAAGCTTTCTTT.

This clone was observed once. The V and J genes are TRBV9 and TRBJ2-3; D might be TRBD2 (7 bases). Trimming pared 3 bases from V and 6 bases from J, leaving 14 bases between. Germline CDR1 reads SGDLS; CDR2 reads YYNGEE. There are 14 residues in the CDR3. CDR3 sequence: CASSERGGHDTQYF. The DNA for the CDR3 is TGTGCCAGCAGCGAGAGGGGGGGCCACGATACGCAGTATTTT. The variable domain in full, with the rest retrieved from reference TRBV9 and TRBJ2-3, is DSGVTQTPKHLITATGQRVTLRCSPRSGDLSVYWYQQSLDQGLQFLIQYYNGEERAKGNILERFSAQQFPDLHSELNLSSLELGDSALYFCASSERGGHDTQYFGPGTRLTVL.

The V call is TRBV5-1, the J call TRBJ2-1; either TRBD1 or TRBD2 may supply D (6 bases each). CDR1 is SGHRS, CDR2 YFSETQ, per germline. Trimming cost V 7 bases and J 5 bases, with 19 bases left between them. The CDR3 runs 15 residues. The CDR3 DNA reads as TGCGCCAGCCAAGTCCCGGGTGGGGGGCACAATGAGCAGTTCTTC. It codes for CASQVPGGGHNEQFF.

The rearrangement links TRBV29-1 to TRBJ2-7; D is unresolved. CDR1 and CDR2 from the germline V gene are SQVTM and ANQGSEA. V lost 6 bases, J lost 6 bases, and 12 bases lay in between. The CDR3 is 11 amino acids. The CDR3 coding sequence is TGCAGCGTAGCCAACCCGAGCGAGCAGTACTTC. The encoded protein is CSVANPSEQYF.

The V and J genes are TRBV7-3 and TRBJ1-1, with a tentative D call TRBD1 (6 bases). V gave up 4 bases and J gave up 4 bases, with 10 bases separating them. This CDR3 has 13 amino acids. The germline V gene has CDR1 SGHTA and CDR2 FQGTGA. CDR3 loop: CASSSQGSTEAFF. CDR3 DNA sequence: TGTGCCAGCAGCTCACAGGGTTCCACTGAAGCTTTCTTT.

V gene TRBV5-4 combines with J gene TRBJ2-1; 10 nucleotides agree with TRBD2. With V trimmed by 0 bases and J by 8 bases, 5 bases remained unmatched. This CDR3 region has 15 residues. Germline CDR1 reads SGHNT; CDR2 reads YYREEE (reference sequence). In DNA, the CDR3 is TGTGCCAGCAGCTTGGGGAGCGGGGGGGCCCATGAGCAGTTCTTC. Amino acids: CASSLGSGGAHEQFF.

The chain has TRBV2 and TRBJ2-5; a weak D match, TRBD1 (5 bases). Germline-derived CDR1 and CDR2 are SNHLY and FYNNEI. This CDR3 is 15 amino acids long. The V and J ends lost 0 bases and 7 bases respectively, with 15 bases between them. The CDR3 DNA sequence: TGTGCCAGCAGTGAAGCAATGGGCAGGGTGGGGACCCAGTACTTC. It is translated as CASSEAMGRVGTQYF.